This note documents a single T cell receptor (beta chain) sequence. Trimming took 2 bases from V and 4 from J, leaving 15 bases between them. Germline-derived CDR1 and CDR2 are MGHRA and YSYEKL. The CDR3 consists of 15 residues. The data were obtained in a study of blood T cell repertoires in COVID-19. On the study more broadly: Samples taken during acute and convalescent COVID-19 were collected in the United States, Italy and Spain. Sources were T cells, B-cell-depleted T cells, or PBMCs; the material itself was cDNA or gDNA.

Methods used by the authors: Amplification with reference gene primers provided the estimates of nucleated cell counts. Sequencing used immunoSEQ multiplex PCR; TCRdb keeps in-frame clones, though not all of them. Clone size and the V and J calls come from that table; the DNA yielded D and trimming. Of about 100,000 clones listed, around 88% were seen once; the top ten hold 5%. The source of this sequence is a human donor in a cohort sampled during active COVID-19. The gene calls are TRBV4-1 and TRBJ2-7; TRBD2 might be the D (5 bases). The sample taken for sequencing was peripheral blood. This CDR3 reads CASSQTDLPGYEQYF. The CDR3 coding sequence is TGCGCCAGCAGCCAAACCGACCTACCGGGATACGAGCAGTACTTC.